The rows below give T cell receptor beta chains drawn from one sample of a study of T cell responses to AZD1222 COVID-19 vaccine. The assay was immunoSEQ multiplex PCR, and TCRdb's table has in-frame clones only and misses some. Among about 92,000 clones listed, just over 90% were seen once. Sequencing was performed on peripheral blood, taken on day 0 of AZD1222 vaccination. Receptors originate from an adult in good health. CDR3s include the opening cysteine and the closing phenylalanine or tryptophan. The D gene is left open where the match is weak.

>TRBV11-3|.|TRBJ2-3
TGTGCCAGCAGCTTATTCGGCCCGACAGATACGCAGTATTTT
CASSLFGPTDTQYF
>TRBV9|.|TRBJ2-3
TGTGCCAGCAGCGCAACCACCGTTCGGCCCACAGATACGCAGTATTTT
CASSATTVRPTDTQYF
>TRBV4-3|.|TRBJ1-3
TGCGCCAGCAGCCTCAGGAACGGCGACACCATATATTTT
CASSLRNGDTIYF
>TRBV19|.|TRBJ1-6
TGTGCCAGTAGGAGCAGGGTTGATTCACCCCTCCACTTT
CASRSRVDSPLHF
>TRBV7-2|.|TRBJ1-2
TGTGCCAGCAGCCGGTATGGGGGGCCGGTCTATGGCTACACCTTC
CASSRYGGPVYGYTF
>TRBV30|.|TRBJ1-2
TGTGCCTGGAGTGTACAACAGCCCAACTATGGCTACACCTTC
CAWSVQQPNYGYTF
>TRBV28|.|TRBJ1-3
TGTGCCAGCAGTTGGATGAGTGGAAACACCATATATTTT
CASSWMSGNTIYF
>TRBV12-3/TRBV12-4|.|TRBJ1-2
TGTGCCAGCAGGGGGAGTGGCTACACCTTC
CASRGSGYTF
>TRBV5-1|.|TRBJ1-3
TGCGCCAGCAGCTTGCGGGGTTCAGGAAACACCATATATTTT
CASSLRGSGNTIYF
>TRBV28|TRBD1|TRBJ2-2
TGTGCCAGCAGCCGAACTTCGACAGGGTATTTCTCCGGGGAGCTGTTTTTT
CASSRTSTGYFSGELFF